This TCR beta chain was retrieved from a study of T cells after yellow fever vaccination. CDR1 is SGHAT and CDR2 is FQNNGV in the germline V gene. V shed 5 bases and J 3 bases; nucleotides not matched to a gene: 8. The CDR3 loop spans 16 amino acids. This clonotype was detected a few times. Each CDR3 protein gets one entry after TCRdb re-called the 5' RACE reads with MiXCR. This table holds under 250,000 distinct CDR3 sequences, 3% to 3.5% found once. The source material was CD4+ T cells sorted from PBMCs, sampled 10 days after the yellow fever booster vaccination. The J gene is TRBJ1-1, the V gene TRBV11-2, with 11 bases fitting TRBD1. The receptor was derived from a man in his late teens or twenties who received the YFV17D yellow fever vaccine. The CDR3 DNA follows: TGTGCCAGCAGCGGTCCTCGGACAGGGGGCTACACTGAAGCTTTCTTT. This gives the protein CASSGPRTGGYTEAFF.